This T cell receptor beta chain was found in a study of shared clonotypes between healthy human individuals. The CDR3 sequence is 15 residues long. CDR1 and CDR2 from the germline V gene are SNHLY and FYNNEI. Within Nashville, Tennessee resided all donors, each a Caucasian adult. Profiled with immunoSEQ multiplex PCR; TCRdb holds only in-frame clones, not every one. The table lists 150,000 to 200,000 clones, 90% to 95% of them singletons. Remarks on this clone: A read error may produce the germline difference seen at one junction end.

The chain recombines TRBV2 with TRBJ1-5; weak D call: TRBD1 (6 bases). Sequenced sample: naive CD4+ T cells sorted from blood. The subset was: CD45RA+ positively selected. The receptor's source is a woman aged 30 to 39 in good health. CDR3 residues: CASSGTRGSTQPQHF. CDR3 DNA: TGTGCCAGCAGTGGGACCAGGGGTAGCACTCAGCCCCAGCATTTT.